This section outlines one T cell receptor (beta chain) sequence together with its context. Its antigen is undetermined. The data originate from a study of T cell responses to AZD1222 COVID-19 vaccine. Background on the study: The study pooled second doses at about 4 or about 12 weeks.

Regarding the study as a whole: Spike-specific TCRs gained breadth and depth after people received two AZD1222 doses. Regions 160-218 and 743-854 dominated among vaccine-associated CD4 TCRs spanning spike. Clonal diversity was possibly underestimated; the donors were predominantly white British and more often female.

Germline CDR1 is MDHEN and CDR2 is SYDVKM. Trimming took 5 bases from V and 11 from J, leaving 15 bases between them. The CDR3 contains 12 residues. Produced via immunoSEQ multiplex PCR; TCRdb's table is partial and in-frame only. The sample has 100,000 to 150,000 clones, around 90% seen once. The chain links TRBV28 to TRBJ1-1; D possibly corresponds to TRBD1 (5 bases). The receptor was isolated from an adult in good health. The source material was peripheral blood, sampled on day 0 of AZD1222 vaccination. CDR3 DNA: TGTGCCAGCAGTCCTCCGGGACGTCTCGCTTTCTTT. Amino acid sequence: CASSPPGRLAFF.